The clone carrying this TCR beta chain was counted once. Its specificity is not known. Trimming took 3 bases from V and 9 from J, leaving 16 bases between them. The CDR3 contains 14 residues. Per germline, CDR1 SGHNT and CDR2 YYREEE (reference sequence). Cultured CD4+ T-cell DNA underwent Oncomine TCR Beta short-read sequencing. Genomic DNA was isolated from CD4+ T cells that had been cultured. TCRdb re-derived calls from the PCR reads in MiXCR, one entry per CDR3 protein. The sample has about 7,400 distinct CDR3 sequences, over 40% seen once. This specimen comes from a study of vaccination and CD4 T cells after COVID-19. Study context: Collection of post-vaccine samples followed dose two by a median roughly 72 days, spanning a range of 14 to 241. Study-wide results and limits: Vaccine-specific clones in convalescent patients were spike mono-reactive in 304 of 307 cases. SARS-CoV-2-reactive clonotypes showed a nonsignificant median rise from approximately 23 to 38.

As for treatment: approximately 9-day PBMC culture with coronavirus spike peptide pools or control peptides (ViraFEST assay). Investigators obtained the unexposed donor's CD4+ T cells before the COVID-19 pandemic (2011-2018). The clonotype originates from a human donor in good health. The specimen sequenced was CD4+ T cells from blood, cultured in vitro. This sequence joins TRBV5-4 and TRBJ2-1; D perhaps matches TRBD2 (6 bases). The CDR3 region has the DNA TGTGCCAGCAGCTCCCGACTAGACCGAAGTGAGCAGTTCTTC. It is translated as CASSSRLDRSEQFF.